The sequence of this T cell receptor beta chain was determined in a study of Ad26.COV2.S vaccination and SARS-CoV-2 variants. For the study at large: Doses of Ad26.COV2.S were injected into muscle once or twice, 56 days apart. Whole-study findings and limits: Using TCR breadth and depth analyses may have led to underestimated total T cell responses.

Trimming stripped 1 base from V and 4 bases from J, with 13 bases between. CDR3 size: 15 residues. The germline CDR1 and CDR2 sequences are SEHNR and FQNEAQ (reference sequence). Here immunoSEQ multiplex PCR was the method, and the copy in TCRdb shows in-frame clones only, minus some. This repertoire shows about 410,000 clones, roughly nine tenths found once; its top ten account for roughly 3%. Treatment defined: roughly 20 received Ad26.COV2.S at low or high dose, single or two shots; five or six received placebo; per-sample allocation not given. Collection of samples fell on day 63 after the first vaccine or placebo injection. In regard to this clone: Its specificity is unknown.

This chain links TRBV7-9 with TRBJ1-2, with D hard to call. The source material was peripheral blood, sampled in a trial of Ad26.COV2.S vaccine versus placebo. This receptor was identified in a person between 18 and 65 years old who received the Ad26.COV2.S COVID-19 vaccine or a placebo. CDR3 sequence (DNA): TGTGCCAGCAGCTTAGAGTTGTTGGCCGCCTATGGCTACACCTTC. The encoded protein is CASSLELLAAYGYTF.